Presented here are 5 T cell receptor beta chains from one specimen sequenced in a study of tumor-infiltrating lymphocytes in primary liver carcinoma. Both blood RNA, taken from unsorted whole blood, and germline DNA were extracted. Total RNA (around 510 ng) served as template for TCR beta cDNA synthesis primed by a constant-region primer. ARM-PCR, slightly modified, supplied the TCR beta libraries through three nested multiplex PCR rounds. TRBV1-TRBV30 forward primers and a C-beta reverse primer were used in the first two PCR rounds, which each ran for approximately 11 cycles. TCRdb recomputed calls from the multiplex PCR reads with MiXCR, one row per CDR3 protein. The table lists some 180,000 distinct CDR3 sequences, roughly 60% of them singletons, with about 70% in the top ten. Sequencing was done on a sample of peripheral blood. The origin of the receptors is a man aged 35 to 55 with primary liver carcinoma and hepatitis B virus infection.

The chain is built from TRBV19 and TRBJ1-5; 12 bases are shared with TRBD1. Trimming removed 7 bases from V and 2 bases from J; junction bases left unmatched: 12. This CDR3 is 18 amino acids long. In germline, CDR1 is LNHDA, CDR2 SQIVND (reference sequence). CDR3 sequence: CASTWTGTGGGGNQPQHF. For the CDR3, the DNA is TGTGCCAGTACCTGGACTGGGACAGGGGGCGGGGGCAATCAGCCCCAGCATTTT.

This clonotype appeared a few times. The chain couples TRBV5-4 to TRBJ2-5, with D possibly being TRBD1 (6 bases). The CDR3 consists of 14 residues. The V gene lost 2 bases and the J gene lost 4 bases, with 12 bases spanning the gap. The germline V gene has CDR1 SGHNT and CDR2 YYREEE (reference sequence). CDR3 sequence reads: CASSLQGKRETQYF. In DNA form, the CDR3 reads TGTGCCAGCAGCTTACAGGGAAAACGAGAGACCCAGTACTTC. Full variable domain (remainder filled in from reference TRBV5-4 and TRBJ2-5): ETGVTQSPTHLIKTRGQQVTLRCSSQSGHNTVSWYQQALGQGPQFIFQYYREEENGRGNFPPRFSGLQFPNYSSELNVNALELDDSALYLCASSLQGKRETQYFGPGTRLLVL.

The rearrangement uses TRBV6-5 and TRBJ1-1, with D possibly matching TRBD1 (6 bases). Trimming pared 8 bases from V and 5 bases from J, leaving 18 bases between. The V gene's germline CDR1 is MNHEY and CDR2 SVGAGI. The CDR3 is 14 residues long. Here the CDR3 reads CASCYARGLTEAFF. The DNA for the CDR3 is TGTGCCAGCTGCTATGCCAGGGGATTAACTGAAGCTTTCTTT.

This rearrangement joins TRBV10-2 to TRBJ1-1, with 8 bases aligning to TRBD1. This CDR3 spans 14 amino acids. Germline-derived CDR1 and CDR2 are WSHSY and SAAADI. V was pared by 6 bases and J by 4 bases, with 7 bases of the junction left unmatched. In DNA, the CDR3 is TGCGCCAGCAGCCTACAGGGGGTGATCACTGAAGCTTTCTTT. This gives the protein CASSLQGVITEAFF.

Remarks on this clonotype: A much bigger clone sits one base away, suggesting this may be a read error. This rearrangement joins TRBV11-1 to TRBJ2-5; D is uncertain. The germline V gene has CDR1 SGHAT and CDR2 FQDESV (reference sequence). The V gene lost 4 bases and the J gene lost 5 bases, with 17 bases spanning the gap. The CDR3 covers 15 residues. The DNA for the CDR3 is TGTGCCAGCAGCTCACAGTTGATAGGACGGGAGACCCAGTACTTC. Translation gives CASSSQLIGRETQYF.